The T cell receptor beta chain described here comes from a study of shared clonotypes between healthy human individuals. The CDR3 consists of 17 residues. V was pared by 1 base and J by 8 bases, with 21 bases between. Per the germline V gene, CDR1 is SGHRS and CDR2 is YFSETQ. With regard to this clone: Its target is not known.

Method: immunoSEQ multiplex PCR; TCRdb's copy keeps in-frame clones and lacks some. The top ten hold under 0.15% of the sample, which has 2 million to 3 million clones, around 94% seen once. General observations from the study: In having few donors, the study represented limited genetic and exposure-history diversity. Estimated clonotype richness was generally higher in naive than memory subsets.

A split of CD4+ cells into CD45RA+ naive and CD45RA-negative memory subsets was performed. This rearrangement joins TRBV5-1 to TRBJ2-2; the D gene is possibly TRBD1 (6 bases). The clonotype originates from a man aged 18 to 29 in good health. Sequences were obtained from naive CD4+ T cells sorted from blood. The subset is: CD45RA+ positively selected. The CDR3 protein is CASSLFRGSRPSGELFF. CDR3 in DNA: TGCGCCAGCAGCTTGTTCAGGGGCTCCCGCCCGTCGGGGGAGCTGTTTTTT.